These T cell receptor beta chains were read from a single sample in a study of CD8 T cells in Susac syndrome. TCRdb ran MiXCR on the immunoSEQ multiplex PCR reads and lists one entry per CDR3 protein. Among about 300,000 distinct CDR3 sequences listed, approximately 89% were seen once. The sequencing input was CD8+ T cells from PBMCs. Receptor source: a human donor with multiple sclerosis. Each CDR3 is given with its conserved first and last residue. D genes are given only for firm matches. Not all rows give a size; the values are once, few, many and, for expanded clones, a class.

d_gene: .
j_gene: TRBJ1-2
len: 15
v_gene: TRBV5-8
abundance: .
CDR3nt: TGTGCCAGCAGCTTAGGTGCAGGCATTAACTATGGCTACACCTTC
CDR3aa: CASSLGAGINYGYTF

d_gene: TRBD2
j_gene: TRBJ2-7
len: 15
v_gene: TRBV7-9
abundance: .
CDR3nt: TGTGCCAGCAGCCCAGGGACTAGCGTTTCGTACGAGCAGTACTTC
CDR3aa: CASSPGTSVSYEQYF

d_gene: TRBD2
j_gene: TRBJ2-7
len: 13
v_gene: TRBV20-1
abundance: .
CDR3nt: TGCAGTGCTAGAGTGACTAGCGGCTACGAGCAGTACTTC
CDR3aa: CSARVTSGYEQYF

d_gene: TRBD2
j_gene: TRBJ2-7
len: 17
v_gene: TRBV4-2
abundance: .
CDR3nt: TGTGCCAGCGCCACCGCTCTTGGGGGCGGGAGGTCCTACGAGCAGTACTTC
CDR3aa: CASATALGGGRSYEQYF

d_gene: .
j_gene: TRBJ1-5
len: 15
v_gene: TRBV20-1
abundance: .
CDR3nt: TGCAGTGCTAGTCATGAGCGAGGGGGGAATCAGCCCCAGCATTTT
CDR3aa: CSASHERGGNQPQHF

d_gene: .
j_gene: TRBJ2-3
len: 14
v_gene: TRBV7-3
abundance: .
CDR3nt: TGTGCCAGCAGCATCGGTATTAGCACAGATACGCAGTATTTT
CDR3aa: CASSIGISTDTQYF

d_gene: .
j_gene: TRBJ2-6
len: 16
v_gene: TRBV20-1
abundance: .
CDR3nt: TGCAGTGCTAGGGTCAAATTCGGGACTGGGGCCAACGTCCTGACTTTC
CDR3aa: CSARVKFGTGANVLTF

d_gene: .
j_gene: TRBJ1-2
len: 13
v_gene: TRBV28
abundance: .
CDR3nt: TGTGCCAGCAGTCTGTGGGAAAACGGTGGCTACACCTTC
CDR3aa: CASSLWENGGYTF

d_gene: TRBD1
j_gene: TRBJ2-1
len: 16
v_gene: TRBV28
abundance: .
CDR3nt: TGTGCCAGCAGCGGTGCCCCGGGACAGACCTACAATGAGCAGTTCTTC
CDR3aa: CASSGAPGQTYNEQFF

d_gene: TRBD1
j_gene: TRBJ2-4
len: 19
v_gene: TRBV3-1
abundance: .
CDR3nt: TGTGCCAGCAGCCAAGAGACAGGGGAAGATAAAGAAGCCAAAAACATTCAGTACTTC
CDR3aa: CASSQETGEDKEAKNIQYF

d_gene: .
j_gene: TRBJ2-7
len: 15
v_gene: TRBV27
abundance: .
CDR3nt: TGTGCCAGCAGTTCGGCGGGACAGCTTTCCTACGAGCAGTACTTC
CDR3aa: CASSSAGQLSYEQYF

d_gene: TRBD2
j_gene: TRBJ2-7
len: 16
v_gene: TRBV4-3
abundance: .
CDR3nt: TGCGCCAGCAGCCCCGGACTAGCGGGAGAGGTCTACGAGCAGTACTTC
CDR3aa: CASSPGLAGEVYEQYF

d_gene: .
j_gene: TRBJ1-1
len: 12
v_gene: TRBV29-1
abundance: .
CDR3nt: TGCAGCGTTCTTGCCGGGAACACTGAAGCTTTCTTT
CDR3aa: CSVLAGNTEAFF

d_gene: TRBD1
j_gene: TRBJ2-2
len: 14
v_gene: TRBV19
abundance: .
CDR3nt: TGTGCCAGTAGGACAGGGGCGCGTGCCGGGGAGCTGTTTTTT
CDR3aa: CASRTGARAGELFF

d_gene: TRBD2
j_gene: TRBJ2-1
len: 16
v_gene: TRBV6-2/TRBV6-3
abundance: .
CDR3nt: TGTGCCAGCAGTCTAAGGCGGGAGAGCTCCTACAATGAGCAGTTCTTC
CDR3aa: CASSLRRESSYNEQFF

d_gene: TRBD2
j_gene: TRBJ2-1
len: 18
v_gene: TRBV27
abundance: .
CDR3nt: TGTGCCAGCAGTTTAGGTAGCGGGAGTATCTTGTCCTACAATGAGCAGTTCTTC
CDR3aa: CASSLGSGSILSYNEQFF

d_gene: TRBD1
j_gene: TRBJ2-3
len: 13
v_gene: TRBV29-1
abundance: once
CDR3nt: TGCAGCGTGCCTGGGACAGGGCCAGATACGCAGTATTTT
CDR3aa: CSVPGTGPDTQYF

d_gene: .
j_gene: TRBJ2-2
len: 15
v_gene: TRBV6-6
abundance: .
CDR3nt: TGTGCCAGCAGTTACTTCCCACTCGGCACCGGGGAGCTGTTTTTT
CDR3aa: CASSYFPLGTGELFF

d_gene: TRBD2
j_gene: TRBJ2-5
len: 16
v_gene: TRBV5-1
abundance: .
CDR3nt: TGCGCCAGCAGGGCGGGGTCTAGCGGGTATCAAGAGACCCAGTACTTC
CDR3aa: CASRAGSSGYQETQYF

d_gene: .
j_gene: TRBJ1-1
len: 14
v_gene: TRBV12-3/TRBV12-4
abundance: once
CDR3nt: TGTGCCAGCAGTATCCAGATTTTGAACACTGAAGCTTTCTTT
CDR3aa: CASSIQILNTEAFF

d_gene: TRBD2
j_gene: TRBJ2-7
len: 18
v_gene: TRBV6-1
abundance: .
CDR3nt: TGTGCCAGCAGAACCCTCCTGCCGGGACTAGCGGGACTCCACGAGCAGTACTTC
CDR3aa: CASRTLLPGLAGLHEQYF

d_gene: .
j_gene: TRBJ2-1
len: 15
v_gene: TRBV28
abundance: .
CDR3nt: TGTGCCAGCAGTTCCCGGACTGCCTCCTACAATGAGCAGTTCTTC
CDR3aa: CASSSRTASYNEQFF

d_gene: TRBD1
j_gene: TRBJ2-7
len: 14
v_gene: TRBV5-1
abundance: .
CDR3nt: TGCGCCAGCAGCCTGGGACAGGGTAACTACGAGCAGTACTTC
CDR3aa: CASSLGQGNYEQYF

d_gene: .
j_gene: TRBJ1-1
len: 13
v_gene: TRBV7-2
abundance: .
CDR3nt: TGTGCCAGCAGCTTAGGACAGGCCTTAGAAGCTTTCTTT
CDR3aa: CASSLGQALEAFF

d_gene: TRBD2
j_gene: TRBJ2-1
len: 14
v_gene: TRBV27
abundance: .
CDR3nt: TGTGCCAGCAGCGCGGGGGGGGCCCACAATGAGCAGTTCTTC
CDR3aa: CASSAGGAHNEQFF

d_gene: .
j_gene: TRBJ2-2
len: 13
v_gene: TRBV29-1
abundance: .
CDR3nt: TGCAGCGCCCAAGGGGTGAACACCGGGGAGCTGTTTTTT
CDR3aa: CSAQGVNTGELFF

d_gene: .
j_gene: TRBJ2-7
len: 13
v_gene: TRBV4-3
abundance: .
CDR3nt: TGCGCCAGCAGCCAAGAATACGGGTACGAGCAGTACTTC
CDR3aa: CASSQEYGYEQYF

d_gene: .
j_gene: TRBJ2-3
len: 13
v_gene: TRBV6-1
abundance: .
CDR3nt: TGTGCCAGCAGTGAAGAGTCGACCGATACGCAGTATTTT
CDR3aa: CASSEESTDTQYF

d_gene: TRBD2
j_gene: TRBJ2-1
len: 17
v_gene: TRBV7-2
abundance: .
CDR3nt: TGTGCCAGCAGCTTAGGACAGCGGGAGGGCCTGCGGAATGAGCAGTTCTTC
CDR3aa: CASSLGQREGLRNEQFF

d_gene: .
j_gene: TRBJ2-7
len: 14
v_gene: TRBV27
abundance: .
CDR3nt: TGTGCCAGCAGTTACCAGGGAATGAGGTACGAGCAGTACTTC
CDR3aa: CASSYQGMRYEQYF

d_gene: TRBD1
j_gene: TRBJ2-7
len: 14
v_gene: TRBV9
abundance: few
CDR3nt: TGTGCCAGCAGCGCCGGGACAGTTGCCTACGAGCAGTACTTC
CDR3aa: CASSAGTVAYEQYF

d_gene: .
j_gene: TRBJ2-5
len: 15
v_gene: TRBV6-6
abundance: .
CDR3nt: TGTGCCAGCAGTTACCCCCCGGTCCTCCAAGAGACCCAGTACTTC
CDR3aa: CASSYPPVLQETQYF

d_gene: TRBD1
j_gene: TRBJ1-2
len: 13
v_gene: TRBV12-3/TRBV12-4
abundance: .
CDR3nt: TGTGCCAGCAGGGAACAGGGGGGTGATGGCTACACCTTC
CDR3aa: CASREQGGDGYTF

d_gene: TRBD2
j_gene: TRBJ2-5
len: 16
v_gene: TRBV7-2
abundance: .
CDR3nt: TGTGCCAGCAGCTTAGAAGTAGCGGGGGGCGAAGAGACCCAGTACTTC
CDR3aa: CASSLEVAGGEETQYF

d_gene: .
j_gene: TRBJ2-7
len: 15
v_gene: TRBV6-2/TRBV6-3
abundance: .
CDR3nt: TGTGCCAGCAGTTACGCAGGGTCCGGCTTCTACGAGCAGTACTTC
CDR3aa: CASSYAGSGFYEQYF